These 21 T cell receptor beta chains originate from one sample sequenced in a study of cytomegalovirus exposure and HLA in healthy donors. Amplification used 60 Vbeta primers and 13 Jbeta primers. Clones were sequenced by immunoSEQ multiplex PCR, and TCRdb holds only the in-frame ones, with some missing. Of about 200,000 clones in the sample, 65% to 90% were seen once. The sequenced sample consisted of PBMCs. These receptors all stem from a woman in her thirties in good health and CMV-seronegative.

The chain joins TRBV6-6 to TRBJ2-3; D gene uncertain. The CDR3 covers 12 residues. From germline, CDR1 is MNHNY and CDR2 SVGAGI (reference sequence). Between the trimmed V and J ends, which lost 5 bases and 4 bases, there was a span of 7 bases. The chain's CDR3 is CASSRRADTQYF. The CDR3 coding sequence is TGTGCCAGCAGTCGTAGAGCAGATACGCAGTATTTT.

J is TRBJ2-7 and V is TRBV10-3, with TRBD2 identical over 10 bases. With 6 bases clipped from V and 6 bases from J, the junction kept 11 bases outside the gene matches. The CDR3 length is 15 residues. Germline V lookup: CDR1 ENHRY, CDR2 SYGVKD. The CDR3 sequence is CAISNSGGPDSEQYF. The DNA of the CDR3 is TGTGCCATCAGCAATAGCGGGGGGCCGGACTCCGAGCAGTACTTC.

The V and J genes are TRBV5-1 and TRBJ2-3; 7 nucleotides align to TRBD1. After removal of 3 bases from V and 0 bases from J, the junction contained 4 bases not matched to a gene. Germline V gene lookup returns CDR1 SGHRS and CDR2 YFSETQ. This CDR3 region has 15 residues. The CDR3 protein is CASSYQGDSTDTQYF. In DNA, the CDR3 is TGCGCCAGCAGCTATCAGGGGGATAGCACAGATACGCAGTATTTT. Full variable domain (remainder filled in from reference TRBV5-1 and TRBJ2-3): KAGVTQTPRYLIKTRGQQVTLSCSPISGHRSVSWYQQTPGQGLQFLFEYFSETQRNKGNFPGRFSGRQFSNSRSEMNVSTLELGDSALYLCASSYQGDSTDTQYFGPGTRLTVL.

This chain connects TRBV25-1 to TRBJ2-3; D perhaps matches TRBD2 (6 bases). Germline assignment: CDR1 MGHDK and CDR2 SYGVNS. This CDR3 region has 15 residues. Trimming stripped 3 bases from V and 5 bases from J, with 15 bases between. DNA for the CDR3: TGTGCCAGCAGTGATCCGGGGCAGGGAGGAGATACGCAGTATTTT. It codes for CASSDPGQGGDTQYF.

This sequence joins TRBV5-4 and TRBJ2-3; 8 bases agree with TRBD2. V trimming: 2 bases; J trimming: 2 bases; junction bases outside the gene matches: 4. The CDR3 consists of 15 residues. Germline V CDR1 and CDR2: SGHNT, YYREEE (reference sequence). The CDR3: CASSLAGVFTDTQYF. The CDR3 coding sequence is TGTGCCAGCAGCTTAGCGGGGGTCTTCACAGATACGCAGTATTTT.

The chain recombines TRBV2 with TRBJ1-5, with D possibly matching TRBD1 (5 bases). This CDR3 comprises 13 residues. The germline V and J ends were trimmed by 5 bases and 7 bases, with 12 bases remaining between them. CDR1 and CDR2 (germline): SNHLY, FYNNEI. DNA of the CDR3: TGTGCCAGCAGTCCAACAAGGGGACAGCCCCAGCATTTT. Translation: CASSPTRGQPQHF. The variable domain in full, with the rest retrieved from reference TRBV2 and TRBJ1-5, is EPEVTQTPSHQVTQMGQEVILRCVPISNHLYFYWYRQILGQKVEFLVSFYNNEISEKSEIFDDQFSVERPDGSNFTLKIRSTKLEDSAMYFCASSPTRGQPQHFGDGTRLSIL.

The V and J genes are TRBV5-4 and TRBJ2-2; 8 bases fit TRBD1. This CDR3 region has 16 residues. V lost 6 bases to trimming and J lost 5 bases; unmatched junction nucleotides: 12. CDR1 and CDR2 (germline): SGHNT, YYREEE (reference sequence). CDR3 region: CASTEDGTGPTGELFF. The DNA for the CDR3 is TGTGCCAGCACCGAGGACGGGACAGGTCCTACCGGGGAGCTGTTTTTT.

The rearrangement links TRBV5-1 to TRBJ2-7; 10 bases are shared with TRBD1. V lost 4 bases and J lost 4; bases outside the gene matches: 5. The CDR3 totals 14 residues. Germline CDR1 is SGHRS and CDR2 is YFSETQ. The CDR3 nucleotides are TGCGCCAGCAGCGCCCCGGGACAGGGGTACGAGCAGTACTTC. Residues: CASSAPGQGYEQYF.

This clone was found once. The gene calls are TRBV15 and TRBJ2-4, with TRBD2 identical over 8 bases. The CDR3 loop spans 15 amino acids. In germline, CDR1 is LNHNV, CDR2 YYDKDF (reference sequence). Losses at the gene ends were 0 bases for V and 6 bases for J; bases not matched to a gene: 4. The CDR3 sequence: CATSRDGRGVNIQYF. For the CDR3, the DNA is TGTGCCACCAGCAGAGACGGGAGGGGGGTAAACATTCAGTACTTC. Combining the CDR3 with reference TRBV15 and TRBJ2-4 gives the whole variable domain DAMVIQNPRYQVTQFGKPVTLSCSQTLNHNVMYWYQQKSSQAPKLLFHYYDKDFNNEADTPDNFQSRRPNTSFCFLDIRSPGLGDTAMYLCATSRDGRGVNIQYFGAGTRLSVL.

CDR3 nucleotides: TGCAGCGGGGGTGAGGGAACCAATGAAAAACTGTTTTTT. Translating it yields CSGGEGTNEKLFF. This chain uses TRBV29-1 with TRBJ1-4; D is undetermined. The CDR3 sequence is 13 residues long. V lost 7 bases and J 5 bases, leaving 14 bases between the germline ends. CDR1 SQVTM and CDR2 ANQGSEA come from the germline V gene.

This clone came up once. This chain connects TRBV29-1 to TRBJ2-1, with a weak D call TRBD2 (6 bases). Germline loops: CDR1 SQVTM, CDR2 ANQGSEA. The CDR3 runs 15 residues. Trimming shortened V by 3 bases and J by 0 bases, and 12 bases separated the two germline ends. The CDR3 protein is CSVERRGSSYNEQFF. CDR3 in DNA: TGCAGCGTTGAGAGGCGGGGAAGCTCCTACAATGAGCAGTTCTTC.

The chain joins TRBV10-3 to TRBJ2-1; 9 bases are shared with TRBD1. Unmatched junction bases numbered 3, after V lost 3 bases and J lost 3 bases. CDR3 size: 15 residues. Looked up from germline, CDR1 is ENHRY and CDR2 is SYGVKD. In DNA form, the CDR3 reads TGTGCCATCAGTGATGGGACAGGGCTCTACAATGAGCAGTTCTTC. Translation: CAISDGTGLYNEQFF.

This clone was observed a few times. J is TRBJ2-1 and V is TRBV11-3, with 12 positions matching TRBD2. V dropped 1 base and J dropped 8; count of bases not matched to a gene: 6. Germline-derived CDR1 and CDR2 are SGHNT and YENEEA. There are 16 residues in the CDR3. CDR3 DNA: TGTGCCAGCAGCTTAGCTGGGGGACTAGCGGGTTATGAGCAGTTCTTC. Its translation is CASSLAGGLAGYEQFF.

V gene TRBV6-5 combines with J gene TRBJ1-5, with 7 bases fitting TRBD1. CDR1 MNHEY and CDR2 SVGAGI come from the germline V gene. CDR3 length: 15 residues. Trimming took 6 bases from V and 5 from J; bases not matched to a gene: 10. The CDR3 DNA follows: TGTGCCAGCAGCCCGACAGGGCTTGGGGATCAGCCCCAGCATTTT. It translates to CASSPTGLGDQPQHF.

The chain uses TRBV5-1 and TRBJ2-5, with D possibly matching TRBD1 (5 bases). Germline loops: CDR1 SGHRS, CDR2 YFSETQ. CDR3 length: 16 amino acids. Trimming left V 7 bases short and J 1 base short, with 20 bases between. The CDR3 sequence: CASWKGVRTFQETQYF. CDR3 nucleotide sequence: TGCGCCAGCTGGAAAGGGGTGAGGACCTTCCAAGAGACCCAGTACTTC. Based on the CDR3 plus reference TRBV5-1 and TRBJ2-5, the full variable domain is KAGVTQTPRYLIKTRGQQVTLSCSPISGHRSVSWYQQTPGQGLQFLFEYFSETQRNKGNFPGRFSGRQFSNSRSEMNVSTLELGDSALYLCASWKGVRTFQETQYFGPGTRLLVL.

The chain is built from TRBV6-6 and TRBJ1-2; D is possibly TRBD1 (6 bases). Germline CDR1 MNHNY, CDR2 SVGAGI (reference sequence). The V end lost 7 bases, the J end lost 8 bases, and 17 bases lay between the germline ends. CDR3 size: 13 residues. The CDR3 DNA reads TGTGCCAGCAACACGCGGGGGGCGCGGGGCTACACCTTC. Encoded protein: CASNTRGARGYTF.

The rearrangement uses TRBV7-3 and TRBJ2-2; 10 bases align to TRBD2. In germline, CDR1 is SGHTA, CDR2 FQGTGA. The V segment lost 4 bases and the J segment 4 bases; nucleotides outside the gene matches: 9. The CDR3 spans 17 residues. The CDR3 here is CASSWGTAGGSTGELFF. CDR3 coding DNA: TGTGCCAGCAGCTGGGGGACAGCGGGAGGGAGCACCGGGGAGCTGTTTTTT.

The chain carries TRBV14 and TRBJ2-2; the D is unclear. Trimming pared 0 bases from V and 4 bases from J, leaving 12 bases between. This CDR3 has 16 residues. Germline V gives CDR1 SGHDN, CDR2 FVKESK. CDR3 amino acids: CASSQDVSIATGELFF. CDR3 bases: TGTGCCAGCAGCCAAGACGTGTCTATTGCCACCGGGGAGCTGTTTTTT.

This clone showed up just a few times. V usage is TRBV29-1 and J usage is TRBJ2-7; TRBD2 aligns across 15 bases. The CDR3 consists of 15 residues. J was trimmed by 6 bases and V by 2 bases; bases with no gene match: 5. Looked up from germline, CDR1 is SQVTM and CDR2 is ANQGSEA. CDR3: CSVEPGLAGGGEQYF. CDR3 DNA: TGCAGCGTTGAACCGGGACTAGCGGGAGGAGGCGAGCAGTACTTC.

The chain employs TRBV6-1 and TRBJ2-2; 7 bases match TRBD2. The germline V gene encodes CDR1 MNHNS and CDR2 SASEGT. The CDR3 sequence is 16 residues long. V shed 1 base and J 3 bases; nucleotides not matched to a gene: 5. The CDR3 sequence: CASSEGLAEHTGELFF. The CDR3 DNA is TGTGCCAGCAGTGAAGGGCTAGCGGAGCACACCGGGGAGCTGTTTTTT.

The chain uses TRBV7-9 and TRBJ2-1; 8 bases align to TRBD2. With 5 bases clipped from V and 2 bases from J, the junction kept 5 bases outside the gene matches. This CDR3 is 15 amino acids long. CDR1 SEHNR and CDR2 FQNEAQ come from the germline V gene (reference sequence). The CDR3 loop is CASSVTSGPYNEQFF. DNA of the CDR3: TGTGCCAGCAGCGTAACTAGCGGACCCTACAATGAGCAGTTCTTC. Looking up the rest from reference TRBV7-9 and TRBJ2-1 gives the full variable domain: DTGVSQNPRHKITKRGQNVTFRCDPISEHNRLYWYRQTLGQGPEFLTYFQNEAQLEKSRLLSDRFSAERPKGSFSTLEIQRTEQGDSAMYLCASSVTSGPYNEQFFGPGTRLTVL.